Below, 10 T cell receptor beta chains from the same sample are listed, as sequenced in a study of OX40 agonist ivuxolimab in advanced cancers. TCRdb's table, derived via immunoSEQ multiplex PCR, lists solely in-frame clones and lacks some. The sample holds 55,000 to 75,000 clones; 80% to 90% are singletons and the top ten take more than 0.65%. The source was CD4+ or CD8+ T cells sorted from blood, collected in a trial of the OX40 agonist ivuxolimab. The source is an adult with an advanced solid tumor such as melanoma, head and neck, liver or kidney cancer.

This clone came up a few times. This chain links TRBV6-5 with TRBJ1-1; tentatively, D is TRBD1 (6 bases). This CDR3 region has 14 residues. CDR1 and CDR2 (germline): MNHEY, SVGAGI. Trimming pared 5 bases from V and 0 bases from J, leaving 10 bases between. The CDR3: CASSQQGVNTEAFF. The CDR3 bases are TGTGCCAGCAGTCAACAGGGCGTGAACACTGAAGCTTTCTTT.

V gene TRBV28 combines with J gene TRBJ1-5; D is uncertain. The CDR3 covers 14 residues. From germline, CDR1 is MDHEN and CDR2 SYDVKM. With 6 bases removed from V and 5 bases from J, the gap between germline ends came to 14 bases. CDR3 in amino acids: CASRPGEGYQPQHF. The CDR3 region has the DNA TGTGCCAGCAGACCGGGAGAGGGATATCAGCCCCAGCATTTT.

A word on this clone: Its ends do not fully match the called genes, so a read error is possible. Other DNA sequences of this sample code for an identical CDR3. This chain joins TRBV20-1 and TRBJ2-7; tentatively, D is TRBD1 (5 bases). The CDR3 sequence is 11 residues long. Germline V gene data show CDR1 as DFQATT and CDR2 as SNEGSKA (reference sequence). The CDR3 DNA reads TGCAGTGCAAGAGACAGCTACGAGCAGTACTTC. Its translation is CSARDSYEQYF.

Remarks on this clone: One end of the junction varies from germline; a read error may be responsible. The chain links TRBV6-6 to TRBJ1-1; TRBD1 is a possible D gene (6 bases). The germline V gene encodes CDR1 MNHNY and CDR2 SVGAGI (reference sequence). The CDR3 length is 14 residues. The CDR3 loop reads CASSARGVKTEAFF. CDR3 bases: TGTGCCAGCAGTGCCAGGGGAGTGAAGACTGAAGCTTTCTTT.

The CDR3 bases are TGTGCCAGCTCACTTTCGGGGAATTCCTACGACCCGCAGTACTTC. Translating gives CASSLSGNSYDPQYF. The chain uses TRBV18 and TRBJ2-7; tentative D call: TRBD2 (5 bases). The CDR3 is 15 amino acids. Trimming removed 4 bases from V and 9 bases from J, with 22 bases in between. CDR1 is KGHSH and CDR2 is LQKENI in the germline V gene.

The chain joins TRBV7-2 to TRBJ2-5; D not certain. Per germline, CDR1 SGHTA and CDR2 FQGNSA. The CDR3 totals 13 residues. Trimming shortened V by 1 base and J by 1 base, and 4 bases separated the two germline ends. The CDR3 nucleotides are TGTGCCAGCAGCTTAGTCCCCCAAGAGACCCAGTACTTC. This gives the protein CASSLVPQETQYF. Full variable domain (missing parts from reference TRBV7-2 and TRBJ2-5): GAGVSQSPSNKVTEKGKDVELRCDPISGHTALYWYRQSLGQGLEFLIYFQGNSAPDKSGLPSDRFSAERTGGSVSTLTIQRTQQEDSAVYLCASSLVPQETQYFGPGTRLLVL.

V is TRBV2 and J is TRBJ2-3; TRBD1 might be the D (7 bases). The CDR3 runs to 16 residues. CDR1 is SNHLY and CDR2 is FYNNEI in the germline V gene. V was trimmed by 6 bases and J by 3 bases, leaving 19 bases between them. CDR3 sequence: CASSYARQGGTDTQYF. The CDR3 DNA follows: TGTGCCAGCAGCTACGCCCGACAGGGAGGAACAGATACGCAGTATTTT.

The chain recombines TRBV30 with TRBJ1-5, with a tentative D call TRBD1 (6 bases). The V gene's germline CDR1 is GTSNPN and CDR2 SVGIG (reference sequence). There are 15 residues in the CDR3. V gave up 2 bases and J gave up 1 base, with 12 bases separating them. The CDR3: CAWSRWDISNQPQHF. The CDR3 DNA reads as TGTGCCTGGAGTCGGTGGGACATAAGCAATCAGCCCCAGCATTTT.

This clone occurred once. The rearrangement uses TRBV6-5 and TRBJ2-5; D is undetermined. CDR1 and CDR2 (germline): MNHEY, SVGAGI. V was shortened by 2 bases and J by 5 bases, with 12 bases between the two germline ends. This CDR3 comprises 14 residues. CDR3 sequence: CASSYTIPPETQYF. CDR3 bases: TGTGCCAGCAGTTACACCATCCCGCCGGAGACCCAGTACTTC.

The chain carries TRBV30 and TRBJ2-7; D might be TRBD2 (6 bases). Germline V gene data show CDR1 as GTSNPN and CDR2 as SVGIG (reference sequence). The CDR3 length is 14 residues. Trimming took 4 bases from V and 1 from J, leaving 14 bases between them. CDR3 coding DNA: TGTGCCTGGAAGGGGAGGCTTATGTCCTACGAGCAGTACTTC. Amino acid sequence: CAWKGRLMSYEQYF.